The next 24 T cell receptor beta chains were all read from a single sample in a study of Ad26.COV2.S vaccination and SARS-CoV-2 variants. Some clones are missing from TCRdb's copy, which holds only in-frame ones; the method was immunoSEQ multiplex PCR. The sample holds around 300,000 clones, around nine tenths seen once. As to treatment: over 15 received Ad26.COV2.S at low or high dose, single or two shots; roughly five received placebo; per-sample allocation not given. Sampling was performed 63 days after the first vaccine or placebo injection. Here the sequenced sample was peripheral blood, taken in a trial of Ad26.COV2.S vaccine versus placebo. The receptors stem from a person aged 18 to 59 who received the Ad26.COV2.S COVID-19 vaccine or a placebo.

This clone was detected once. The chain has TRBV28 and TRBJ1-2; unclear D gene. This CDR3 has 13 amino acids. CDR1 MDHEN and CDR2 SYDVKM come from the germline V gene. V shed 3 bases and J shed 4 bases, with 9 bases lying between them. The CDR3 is CASSFNRAYGYTF. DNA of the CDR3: TGTGCCAGCAGTTTTAACAGAGCCTATGGCTACACCTTC.

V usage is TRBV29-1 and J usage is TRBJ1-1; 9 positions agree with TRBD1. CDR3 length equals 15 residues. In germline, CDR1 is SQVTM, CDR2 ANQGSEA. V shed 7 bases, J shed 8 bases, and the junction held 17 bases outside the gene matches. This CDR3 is CSGLPGQGPRNEAFF. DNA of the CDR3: TGCAGCGGCCTGCCGGGACAGGGCCCCCGTAACGAAGCTTTCTTT.

In DNA, the CDR3 is TGTGCCAGCAGCTACTCTCCGGGACGGGTCATAACGAACACCGGGGAGCTGTTTTTT. The encoded protein is CASSYSPGRVITNTGELFF. The chain carries TRBV5-6 and TRBJ2-2; D may be TRBD1 or TRBD2 (5 bases each). The CDR3 has 19 amino acids. Trimming pared 3 bases from V and 0 bases from J, leaving 21 bases between. Germline V CDR1 and CDR2: SGHDT, YYEEEE.

CDR3 sequence (DNA): TGTGCCAGCAACCCAACCGGGACAGGGGGCTTTGGCTACACCTTC. Translated, it gives CASNPTGTGGFGYTF. The J gene is TRBJ1-2, the V gene TRBV21-1; no check of the table's D call, TRBD1, against the DNA was made. TRBV21-1 is flagged as a pseudogene. The CDR3 consists of 15 residues.

CDR3 amino acids: CASGPEGTEAFF. CDR3 nucleotide sequence: TGTGCCAGCGGCCCGGAGGGCACTGAAGCTTTCTTT. The rearrangement links TRBV12-3 or TRBV12-4 to TRBJ1-1; D is ambiguous. The CDR3 is 12 residues long. Trimming removed 8 bases at V and 4 bases at J, with 11 bases between.

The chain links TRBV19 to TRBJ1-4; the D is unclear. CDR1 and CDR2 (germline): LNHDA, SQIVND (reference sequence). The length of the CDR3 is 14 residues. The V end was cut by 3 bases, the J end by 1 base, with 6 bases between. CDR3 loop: CASSMEETNEKLFF. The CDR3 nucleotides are TGTGCCAGTAGTATGGAGGAAACTAATGAAAAACTGTTTTTT.

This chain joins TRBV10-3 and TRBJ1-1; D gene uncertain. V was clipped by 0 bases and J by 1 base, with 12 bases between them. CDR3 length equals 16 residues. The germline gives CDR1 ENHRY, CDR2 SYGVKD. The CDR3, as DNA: TGTGCCATCAGTGAGTCGACGGTTGGGGAGAACACTGAAGCTTTCTTT. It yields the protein CAISESTVGENTEAFF.

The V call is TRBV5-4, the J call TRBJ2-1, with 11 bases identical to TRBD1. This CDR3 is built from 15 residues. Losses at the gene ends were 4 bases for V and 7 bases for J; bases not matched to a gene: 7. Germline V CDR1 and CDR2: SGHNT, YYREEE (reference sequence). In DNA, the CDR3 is TGTGCCAGCAGCCCCGGGACAGGGGGAGGGAATGAGCAGTTCTTC. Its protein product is CASSPGTGGGNEQFF.

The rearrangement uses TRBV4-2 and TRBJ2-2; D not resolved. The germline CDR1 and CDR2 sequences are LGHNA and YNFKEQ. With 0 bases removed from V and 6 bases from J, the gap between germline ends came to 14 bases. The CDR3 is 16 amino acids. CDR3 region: CASSQDGSSNAGELFF. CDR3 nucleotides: TGTGCCAGCAGCCAAGATGGCTCCTCCAACGCCGGGGAGCTGTTTTTT.

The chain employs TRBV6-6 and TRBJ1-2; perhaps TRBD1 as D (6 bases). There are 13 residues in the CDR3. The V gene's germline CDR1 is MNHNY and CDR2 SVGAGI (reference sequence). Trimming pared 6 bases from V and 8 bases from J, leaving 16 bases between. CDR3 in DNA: TGTGCCAGCAGCCCACAGGGCACCCTAGGCTACACCTTC. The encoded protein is CASSPQGTLGYTF.

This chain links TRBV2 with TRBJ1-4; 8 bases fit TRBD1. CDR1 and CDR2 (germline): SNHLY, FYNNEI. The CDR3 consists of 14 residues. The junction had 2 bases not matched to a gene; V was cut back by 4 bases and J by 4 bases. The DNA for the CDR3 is TGTGCCAGCAGTGCCGACAGGGGTAATGAAAAACTGTTTTTT. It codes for CASSADRGNEKLFF.

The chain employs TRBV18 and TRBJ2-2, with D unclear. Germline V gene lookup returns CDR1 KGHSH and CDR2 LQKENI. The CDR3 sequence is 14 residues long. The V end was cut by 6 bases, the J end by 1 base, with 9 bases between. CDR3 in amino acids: CASSPLLNTGELFF. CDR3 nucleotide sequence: TGTGCCAGCTCGCCTCTATTGAACACCGGGGAGCTGTTTTTT.

The CDR3 sequence: CASSVASGNEQYF. The CDR3, as DNA: TGTGCCAGCAGCGTAGCGTCTGGGAACGAGCAGTACTTC. The J gene is TRBJ2-7, the V gene TRBV9; no definite D call. Germline CDR1 and CDR2: SGDLS and YYNGEE. V was trimmed by 0 bases and J by 5 bases, leaving 9 bases between them. CDR3 length: 13 residues.

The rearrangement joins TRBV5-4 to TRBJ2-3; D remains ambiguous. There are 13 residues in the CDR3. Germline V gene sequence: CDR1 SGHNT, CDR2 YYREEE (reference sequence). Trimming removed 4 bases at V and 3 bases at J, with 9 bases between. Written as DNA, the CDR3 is TGTGCCAGCAGCCTTATCCCGACAGATACGCAGTATTTT. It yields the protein CASSLIPTDTQYF.

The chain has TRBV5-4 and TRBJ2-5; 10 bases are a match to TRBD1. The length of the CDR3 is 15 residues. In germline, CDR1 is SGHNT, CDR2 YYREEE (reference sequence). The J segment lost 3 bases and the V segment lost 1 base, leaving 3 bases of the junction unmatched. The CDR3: CASSLLGQGEETQYF. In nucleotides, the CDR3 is TGTGCCAGCAGCTTGCTAGGACAGGGGGAAGAGACCCAGTACTTC.

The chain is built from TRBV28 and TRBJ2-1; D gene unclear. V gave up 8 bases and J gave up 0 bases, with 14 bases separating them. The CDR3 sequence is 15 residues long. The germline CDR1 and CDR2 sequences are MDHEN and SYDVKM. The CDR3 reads CASCVTRSSYNEQFF. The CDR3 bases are TGTGCCAGCTGTGTGACAAGGAGCTCCTACAATGAGCAGTTCTTC.

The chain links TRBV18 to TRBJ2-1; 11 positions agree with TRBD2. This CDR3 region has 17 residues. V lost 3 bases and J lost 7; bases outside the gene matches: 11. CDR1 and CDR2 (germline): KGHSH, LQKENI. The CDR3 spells CASSPYISGRALNEQFF. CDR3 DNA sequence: TGTGCCAGCTCACCCTATATTAGCGGGAGGGCCTTGAATGAGCAGTTCTTC. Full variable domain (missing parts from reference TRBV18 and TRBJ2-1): NAGVMQNPRHLVRRRGQEARLRCSPMKGHSHVYWYRQLPEEGLKFMVYLQKENIIDESGMPKERFSAEFPKEGPSILRIQQVVRGDSAAYFCASSPYISGRALNEQFFGPGTRLTVL.

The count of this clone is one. DNA for the CDR3: TGCGCCAGCAGCTTGACCTCATCCTACGAGCAGTACTTC. Its translation: CASSLTSSYEQYF. The rearrangement uses TRBV5-1 and TRBJ2-7; D is uncertain. Germline CDR1 and CDR2: SGHRS and YFSETQ. The CDR3 has 13 residues. Trimming cost V 1 base and J 1 base, with 6 bases left between them.

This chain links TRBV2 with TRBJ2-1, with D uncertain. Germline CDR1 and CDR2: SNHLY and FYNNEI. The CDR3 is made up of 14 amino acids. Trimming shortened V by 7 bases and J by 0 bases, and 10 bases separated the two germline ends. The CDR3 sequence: CASTRRNSYNEQFF. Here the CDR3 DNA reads TGTGCCAGCACCCGACGCAACTCCTACAATGAGCAGTTCTTC.

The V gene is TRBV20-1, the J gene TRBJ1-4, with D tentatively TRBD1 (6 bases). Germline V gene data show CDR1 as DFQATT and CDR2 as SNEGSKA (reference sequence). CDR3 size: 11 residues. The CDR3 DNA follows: TGCAGCGGTGCGGGGGGCGAAAAACTGTTTTTT. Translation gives CSGAGGEKLFF.

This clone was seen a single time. CDR3 sequence reads: CASSFNAQGNTEAFF. Written as DNA, the CDR3 is TGTGCCAGCAGTTTTAATGCACAGGGGAACACTGAAGCTTTCTTT. This chain uses TRBV27 with TRBJ1-1; TRBD1 might be the D (6 bases). The CDR3 runs 15 residues. The germline V and J ends were trimmed by 3 bases and 1 base, with 12 bases remaining between them. Per germline, CDR1 MNHEY and CDR2 SMNVEV (reference sequence).

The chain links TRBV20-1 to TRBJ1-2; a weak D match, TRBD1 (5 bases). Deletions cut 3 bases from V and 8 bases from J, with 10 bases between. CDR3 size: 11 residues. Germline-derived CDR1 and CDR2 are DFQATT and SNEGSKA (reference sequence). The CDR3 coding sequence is TGCAGTGCTAGCGGGGGGAGAGGCTACACCTTC. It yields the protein CSASGGRGYTF.

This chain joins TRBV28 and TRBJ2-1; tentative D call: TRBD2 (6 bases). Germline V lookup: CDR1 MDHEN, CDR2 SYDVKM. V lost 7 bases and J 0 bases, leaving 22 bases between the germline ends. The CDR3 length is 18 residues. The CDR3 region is CASTGDRRDLSSYNEQFF. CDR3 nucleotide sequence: TGTGCCAGCACGGGAGATCGCCGGGACTTAAGCTCCTACAATGAGCAGTTCTTC.

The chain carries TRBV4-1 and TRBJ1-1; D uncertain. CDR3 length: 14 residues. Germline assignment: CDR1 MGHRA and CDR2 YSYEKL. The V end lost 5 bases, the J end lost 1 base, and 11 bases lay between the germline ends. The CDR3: CASSYRVGNTEAFF. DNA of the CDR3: TGCGCCAGCAGCTATAGGGTGGGGAACACTGAAGCTTTCTTT.